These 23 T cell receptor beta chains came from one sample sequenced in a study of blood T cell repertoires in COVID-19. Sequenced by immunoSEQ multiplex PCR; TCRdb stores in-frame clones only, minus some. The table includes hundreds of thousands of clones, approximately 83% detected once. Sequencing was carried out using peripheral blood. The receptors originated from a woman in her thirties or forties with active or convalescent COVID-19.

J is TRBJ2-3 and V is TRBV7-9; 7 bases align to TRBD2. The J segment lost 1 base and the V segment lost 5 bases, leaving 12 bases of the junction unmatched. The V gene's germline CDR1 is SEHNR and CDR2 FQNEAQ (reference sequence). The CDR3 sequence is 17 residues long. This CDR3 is CASSPLPSGRRTDTQYF. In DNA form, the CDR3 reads TGTGCCAGCAGCCCCCTCCCTAGCGGACGCCGCACAGATACGCAGTATTTT.

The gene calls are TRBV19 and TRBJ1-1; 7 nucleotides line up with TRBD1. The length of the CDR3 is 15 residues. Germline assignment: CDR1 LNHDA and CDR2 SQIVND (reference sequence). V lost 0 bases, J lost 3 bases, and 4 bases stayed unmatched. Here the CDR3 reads CASSIEAGQDTEAFF. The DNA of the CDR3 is TGTGCCAGTAGTATAGAGGCCGGACAGGACACTGAAGCTTTCTTT.

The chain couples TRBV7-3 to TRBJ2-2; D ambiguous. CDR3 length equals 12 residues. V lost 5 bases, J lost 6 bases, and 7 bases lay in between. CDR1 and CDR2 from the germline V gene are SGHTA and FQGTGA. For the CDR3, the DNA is TGTGCCAGCAGCCTCCGGGCCGGGGAGCTGTTTTTT. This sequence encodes CASSLRAGELFF.

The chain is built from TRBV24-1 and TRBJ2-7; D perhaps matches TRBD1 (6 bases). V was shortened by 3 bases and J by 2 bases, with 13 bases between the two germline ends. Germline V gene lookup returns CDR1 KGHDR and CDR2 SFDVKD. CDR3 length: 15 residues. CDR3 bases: TGTGCCACCAGTGATGGGTTCCAGGGGACCTACGAGCAGTACTTC. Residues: CATSDGFQGTYEQYF.

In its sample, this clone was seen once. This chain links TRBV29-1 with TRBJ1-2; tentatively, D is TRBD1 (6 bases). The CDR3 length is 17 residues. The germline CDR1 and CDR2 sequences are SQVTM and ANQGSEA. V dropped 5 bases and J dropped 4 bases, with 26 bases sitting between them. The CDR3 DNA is TGCAGCGTTCAGTTTACAGGGAGAAACTTCTTAGGCTATGGCTACACCTTC. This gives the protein CSVQFTGRNFLGYGYTF.

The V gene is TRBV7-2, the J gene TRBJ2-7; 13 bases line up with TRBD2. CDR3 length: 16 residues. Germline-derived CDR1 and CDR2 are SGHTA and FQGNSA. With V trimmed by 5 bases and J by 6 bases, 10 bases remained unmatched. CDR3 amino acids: CASSETSGGIPSEQYF. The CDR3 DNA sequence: TGTGCCAGCAGCGAGACTAGCGGGGGGATCCCTTCCGAGCAGTACTTC.

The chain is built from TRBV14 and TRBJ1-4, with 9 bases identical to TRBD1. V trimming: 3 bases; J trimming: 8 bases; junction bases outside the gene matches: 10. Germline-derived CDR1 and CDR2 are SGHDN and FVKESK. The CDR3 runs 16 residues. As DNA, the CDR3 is TGTGCCAGCAGCCACGCAGGAGGGACAGGGCGCGAAAAACTGTTTTTT. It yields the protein CASSHAGGTGREKLFF.

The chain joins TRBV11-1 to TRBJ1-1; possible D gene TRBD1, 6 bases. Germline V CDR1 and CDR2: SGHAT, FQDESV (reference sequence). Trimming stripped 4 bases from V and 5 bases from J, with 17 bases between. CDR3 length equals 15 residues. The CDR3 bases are TGTGCCAGCAGCTCATCCAGGGTAAGGGGGACTGAAGCTTTCTTT. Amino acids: CASSSSRVRGTEAFF.

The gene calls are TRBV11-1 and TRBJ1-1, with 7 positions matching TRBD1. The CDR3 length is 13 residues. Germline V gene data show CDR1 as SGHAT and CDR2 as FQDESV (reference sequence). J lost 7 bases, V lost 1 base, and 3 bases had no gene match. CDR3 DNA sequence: TGTGCCAGCAGCTTAGACAGGGGAGGTGAAGCTTTCTTT. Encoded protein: CASSLDRGGEAFF.

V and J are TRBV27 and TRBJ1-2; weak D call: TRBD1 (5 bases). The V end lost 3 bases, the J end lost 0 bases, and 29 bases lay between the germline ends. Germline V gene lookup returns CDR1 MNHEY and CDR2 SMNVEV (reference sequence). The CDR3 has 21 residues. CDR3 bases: TGTGCCAGCAGTTTCCCGGTGACAGAAAAAAACGCCCTGAAACCTAACTATGGCTACACCTTC. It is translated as CASSFPVTEKNALKPNYGYTF.

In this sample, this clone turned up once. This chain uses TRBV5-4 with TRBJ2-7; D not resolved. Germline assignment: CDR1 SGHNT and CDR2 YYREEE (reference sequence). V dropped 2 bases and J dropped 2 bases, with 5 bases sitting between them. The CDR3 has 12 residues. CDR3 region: CASSFGTYEQYF. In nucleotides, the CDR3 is TGTGCCAGCAGCTTTGGCACCTACGAGCAGTACTTC.

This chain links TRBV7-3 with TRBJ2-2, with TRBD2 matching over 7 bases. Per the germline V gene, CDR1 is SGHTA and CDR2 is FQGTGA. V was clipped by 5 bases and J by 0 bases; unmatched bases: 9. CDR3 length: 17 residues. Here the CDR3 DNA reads TGTGCCAGCAGCCCCCGACTAGCAGCTACGAACACCGGGGAGCTGTTTTTT. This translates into CASSPRLAATNTGELFF.

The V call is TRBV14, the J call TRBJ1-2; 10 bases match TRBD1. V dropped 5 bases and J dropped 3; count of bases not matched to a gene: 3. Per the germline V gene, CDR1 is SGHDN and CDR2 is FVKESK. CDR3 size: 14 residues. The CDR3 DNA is TGTGCCAGCAGCGACAGGGGGCAGGACTATGGCTACACCTTC. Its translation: CASSDRGQDYGYTF.

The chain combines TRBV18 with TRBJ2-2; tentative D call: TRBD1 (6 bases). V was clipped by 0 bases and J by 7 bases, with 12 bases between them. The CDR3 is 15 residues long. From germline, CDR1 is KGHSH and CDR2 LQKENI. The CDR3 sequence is CASSPPTSRGGELFF. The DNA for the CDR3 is TGTGCCAGCTCACCACCGACCTCCAGGGGCGGGGAGCTGTTTTTT.

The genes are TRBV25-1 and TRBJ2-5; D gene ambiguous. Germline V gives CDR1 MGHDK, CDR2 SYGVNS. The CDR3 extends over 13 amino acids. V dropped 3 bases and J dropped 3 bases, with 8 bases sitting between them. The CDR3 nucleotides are TGTGCCAGCAGTGAGGGTACAGAAGAGACCCAGTACTTC. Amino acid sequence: CASSEGTEETQYF.

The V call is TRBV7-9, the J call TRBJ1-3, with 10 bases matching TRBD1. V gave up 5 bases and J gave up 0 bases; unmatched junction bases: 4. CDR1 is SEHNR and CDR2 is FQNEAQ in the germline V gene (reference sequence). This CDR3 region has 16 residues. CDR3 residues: CASSRGQGLSGNTIYF. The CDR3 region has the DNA TGTGCCAGCAGCAGGGGACAGGGGCTCTCTGGAAACACCATATATTTT.

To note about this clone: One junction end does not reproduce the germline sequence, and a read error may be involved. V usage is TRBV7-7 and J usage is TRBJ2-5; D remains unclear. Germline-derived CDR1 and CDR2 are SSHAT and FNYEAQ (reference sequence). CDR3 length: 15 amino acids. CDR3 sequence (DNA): TGTGCTAGCAGCTTAGTTGGCGGAACCCAAGAGACCCAGTACTTC. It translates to CASSLVGGTQETQYF.

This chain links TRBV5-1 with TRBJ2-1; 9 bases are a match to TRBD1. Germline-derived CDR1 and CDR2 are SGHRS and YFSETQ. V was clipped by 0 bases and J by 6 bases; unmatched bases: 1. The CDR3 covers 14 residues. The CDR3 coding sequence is TGCGCCAGCAGCTTGGTACAGGGGGCCAATGAGCAGTTCTTC. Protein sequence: CASSLVQGANEQFF. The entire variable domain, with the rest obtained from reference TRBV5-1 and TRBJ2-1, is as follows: KAGVTQTPRYLIKTRGQQVTLSCSPISGHRSVSWYQQTPGQGLQFLFEYFSETQRNKGNFPGRFSGRQFSNSRSEMNVSTLELGDSALYLCASSLVQGANEQFFGPGTRLTVL.

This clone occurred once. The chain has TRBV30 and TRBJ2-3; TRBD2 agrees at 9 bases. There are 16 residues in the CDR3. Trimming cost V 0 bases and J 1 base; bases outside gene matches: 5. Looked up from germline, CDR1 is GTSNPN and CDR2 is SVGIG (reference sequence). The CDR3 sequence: CAWSVKAGGGTDTQYF. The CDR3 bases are TGTGCCTGGAGTGTTAAAGCGGGAGGAGGCACAGATACGCAGTATTTT.

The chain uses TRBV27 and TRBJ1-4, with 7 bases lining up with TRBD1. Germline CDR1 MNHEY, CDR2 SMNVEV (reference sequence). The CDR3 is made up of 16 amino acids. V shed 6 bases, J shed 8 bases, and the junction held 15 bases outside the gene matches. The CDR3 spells CASSLLGTVGPEKLFF. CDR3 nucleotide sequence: TGTGCCAGCAGCTTACTTGGGACAGTCGGGCCCGAAAAACTGTTTTTT. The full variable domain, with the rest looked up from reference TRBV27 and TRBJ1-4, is EAQVTQNPRYLITVTGKKLTVTCSQNMNHEYMSWYRQDPGLGLRQIYYSMNVEVTDKGDVPEGYKVSRKEKRNFPLILESPSPNQTSLYFCASSLLGTVGPEKLFFGSGTQLSVL.

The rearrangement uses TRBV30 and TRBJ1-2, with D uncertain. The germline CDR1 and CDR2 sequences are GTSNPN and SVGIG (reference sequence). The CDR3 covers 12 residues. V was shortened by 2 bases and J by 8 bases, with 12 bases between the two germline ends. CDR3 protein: CAWSLSSYGYTF. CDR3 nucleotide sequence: TGTGCCTGGAGTTTGTCGAGCTACGGCTACACCTTC.

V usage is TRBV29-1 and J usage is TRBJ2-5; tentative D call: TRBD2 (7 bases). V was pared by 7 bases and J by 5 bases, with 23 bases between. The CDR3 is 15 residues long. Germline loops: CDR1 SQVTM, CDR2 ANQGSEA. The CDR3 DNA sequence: TGCAGCGCCCACCCCAGGGGCAGGGAGGGCGAGACCCAGTACTTC. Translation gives CSAHPRGREGETQYF.

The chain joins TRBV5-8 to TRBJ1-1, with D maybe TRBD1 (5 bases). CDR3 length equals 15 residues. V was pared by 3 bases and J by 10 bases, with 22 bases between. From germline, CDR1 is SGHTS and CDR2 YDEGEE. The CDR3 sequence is CASSSLGGPKRGAFF. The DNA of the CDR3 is TGTGCCAGCAGCTCCCTGGGGGGTCCTAAACGGGGAGCTTTCTTT.